The text below deals with one TCR beta chain. These data belong to a study of PD-L1 blockade in urothelial cancer. Study as a whole: Blood analysis was done at 3 weeks (second dose) and 6 weeks after treatment began. T cells numbered a median of roughly 150,000 in the blood samples.

This table comes from immunoSEQ multiplex PCR, and its TCRdb copy is limited to in-frame clones, with some not included. This table holds 30,000 to 40,000 clones, roughly 84% found once. Trimming cost V 4 bases and J 2 bases, with 15 bases left between them. In germline, CDR1 is SGHTS, CDR2 YDEGEE. This CDR3 is 15 amino acids long. This clonotype was sampled from a man in his sixties with urothelial cancer. This specimen consisted of PBMCs, obtained around atezolizumab (anti-PD-L1) treatment. The V gene is TRBV5-8, the J gene TRBJ1-2; possible D gene TRBD1, 5 bases. The CDR3: CASSELGKGNYGYTF. The CDR3 nucleotides read TGTGCCAGCAGCGAACTTGGGAAGGGGAACTATGGCTACACCTTC. The full variable domain, its missing parts supplied by reference TRBV5-8 and TRBJ1-2, is EAGVTQSPTHLIKTRGQQATLRCSPISGHTSVYWYQQALGLGLQFLLWYDEGEERNRGNFPPRFSGRQFPNYSSELNVNALELEDSALYLCASSELGKGNYGYTFGSGTRLTVV.